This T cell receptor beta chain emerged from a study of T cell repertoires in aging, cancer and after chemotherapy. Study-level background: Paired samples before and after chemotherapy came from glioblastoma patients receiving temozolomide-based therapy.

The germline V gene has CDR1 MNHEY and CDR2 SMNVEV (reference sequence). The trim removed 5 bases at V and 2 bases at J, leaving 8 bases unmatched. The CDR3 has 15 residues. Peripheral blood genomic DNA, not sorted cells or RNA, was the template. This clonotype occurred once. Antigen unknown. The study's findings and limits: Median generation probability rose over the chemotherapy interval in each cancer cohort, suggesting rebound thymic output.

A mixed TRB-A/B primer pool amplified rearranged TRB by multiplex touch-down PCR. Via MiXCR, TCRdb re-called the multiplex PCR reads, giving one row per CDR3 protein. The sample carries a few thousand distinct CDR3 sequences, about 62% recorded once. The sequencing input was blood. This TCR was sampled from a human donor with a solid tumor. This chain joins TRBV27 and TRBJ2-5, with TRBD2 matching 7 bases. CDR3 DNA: TGTGCCAGCAGTCGCGGACTAGGTGGACAAGAGACCCAGTACTTC. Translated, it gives CASSRGLGGQETQYF.